These 5 T cell receptor beta chains originate from one sample sequenced in a study of T cells after posttransplantation cyclophosphamide. Busulfan-fludarabine conditioning, marrow transplant, and cyclophosphamide on days +3 and +4 were administered. Clones were read by immunoSEQ multiplex PCR, and TCRdb kept only the in-frame ones, dropping some. Among several thousand clones, about 80% were seen once, and the ten largest hold roughly 30%. The material was CD8+ T cells sorted from PBMCs, obtained approximately 1,300 days after allogeneic stem cell transplant with posttransplant cyclophosphamide. The receptors shown here come from a female patient in her 50s who received an allogeneic stem cell transplant from a related donor, was CMV-positive, and had no GVHD. The graft donor may account for some of the T cells.

The genes are TRBV27 and TRBJ2-5; 7 bases agree with TRBD1. Trimming at V came to 2 bases and at J to 0 bases, leaving 9 bases not matched to a gene. In germline, CDR1 is MNHEY, CDR2 SMNVEV (reference sequence). The CDR3 spans 17 residues. The CDR3 spells CASSLVEGAPYQETQYF. In DNA, the CDR3 is TGTGCCAGCAGTTTAGTCGAGGGGGCCCCGTACCAAGAGACCCAGTACTTC.

This chain joins TRBV7-9 and TRBJ2-1, with 7 nucleotides matching TRBD2. The V gene's germline CDR1 is SEHNR and CDR2 FQNEAQ (reference sequence). The CDR3 spans 15 residues. V was clipped by 5 bases and J by 4 bases; unmatched bases: 8. In DNA, the CDR3 is TGTGCCAGCAGCCCTCCCGCGGGAGTTTACAATGAGCAGTTCTTC. This translates into CASSPPAGVYNEQFF. Full variable domain (missing parts from reference TRBV7-9 and TRBJ2-1): DTGVSQNPRHKITKRGQNVTFRCDPISEHNRLYWYRQTLGQGPEFLTYFQNEAQLEKSRLLSDRFSAERPKGSFSTLEIQRTEQGDSAMYLCASSPPAGVYNEQFFGPGTRLTVL.

This clone appeared a single time. The V and J genes are TRBV9 and TRBJ2-6, with 7 bases that match TRBD1. This CDR3 has 17 amino acids. Per germline, CDR1 SGDLS and CDR2 YYNGEE. After removal of 5 bases from V and 1 base from J, the junction contained 9 bases not matched to a gene. The chain's CDR3 is CASRDPGQRSGANVLTF. The CDR3, as DNA: TGTGCCAGCAGGGATCCGGGACAGAGATCTGGGGCCAACGTCCTGACTTTC.

The V call is TRBV4-1, the J call TRBJ2-1; 10 bases agree with TRBD1. This CDR3 has 17 residues. The germline CDR1 and CDR2 sequences are MGHRA and YSYEKL. After removal of 1 base from V and 1 base from J, the junction contained 4 bases not matched to a gene. CDR3 DNA sequence: TGCGCCAGCAGCCAAGTCCGGGGACAGGGGTCCTACAATGAGCAGTTCTTC. Translating it yields CASSQVRGQGSYNEQFF.

This chain uses TRBV6-5 with TRBJ1-2; 8 nucleotides agree with TRBD1. After removal of 1 base from V and 7 bases from J, the junction contained 2 bases not matched to a gene. From germline, CDR1 is MNHEY and CDR2 SVGAGI. This CDR3 is built from 13 residues. The CDR3 loop reads CASSYFRGLGYTF. Written as DNA, the CDR3 is TGTGCCAGCAGTTACTTCAGGGGGCTTGGCTACACCTTC.